The rows below give T cell receptor beta chains drawn from one sample of a study of neoadjuvant anti-PD-1 for oral cavity cancer. The assay was immunoSEQ multiplex PCR, and TCRdb's table has in-frame clones only and misses some. The sample records about 8,400 clones, around 70% being singletons. The source material was PBMCs, sampled after nivolumab (anti-PD-1) treatment. Source of these receptors: a person between 40 and 85 years old with oral cavity squamous cell carcinoma. The CDR3 runs from the conserved cysteine through the conserved F or W. Each record gives: J gene, clone size, CDR3 length, V gene, D gene, CDR3 DNA, CDR3 protein. A D gene is named only where the DNA matches it firmly. Clone size, where shown, is once, few, many, or a class for clones that have expanded.

J gene: TRBJ1-2
clone size: NA
CDR3 length: 15
V gene: TRBV9
D gene: TRBD1
CDR3 DNA: TGTGCCAGCAGCGTAGGGGTAGGGGGCGAGGGCGGCTACACCTTC
CDR3 protein: CASSVGVGGEGGYTF

J gene: TRBJ2-3
clone size: NA
CDR3 length: 14
V gene: TRBV9
D gene: NA
CDR3 DNA: TGTGCCAGCAGCGTAGATCCGGATACAGATACGCAGTATTTT
CDR3 protein: CASSVDPDTDTQYF

J gene: TRBJ2-5
clone size: NA
CDR3 length: 14
V gene: TRBV19
D gene: NA
CDR3 DNA: TGTGCCAGTAGTATGCCGGCAGGGGAAGAGACCCAGTACTTC
CDR3 protein: CASSMPAGEETQYF

J gene: TRBJ1-5
clone size: NA
CDR3 length: 15
V gene: TRBV5-6
D gene: NA
CDR3 DNA: TGTGCCAGCAGCTTGGTCGGACAGCCCCACCAGCCCCAGCATTTT
CDR3 protein: CASSLVGQPHQPQHF

J gene: TRBJ2-7
clone size: once
CDR3 length: 15
V gene: TRBV4-3
D gene: NA
CDR3 DNA: TGCGCCAGCAGCCGGTCTCCCGGCCGTAGCTACGAGCAGTACTTC
CDR3 protein: CASSRSPGRSYEQYF

J gene: TRBJ1-1
clone size: NA
CDR3 length: 14
V gene: TRBV5-1
D gene: NA
CDR3 DNA: TGCGCCAGCAGCCCAGGACAGAGGAACACTGAAGCTTTCTTT
CDR3 protein: CASSPGQRNTEAFF

J gene: TRBJ2-5
clone size: NA
CDR3 length: 13
V gene: TRBV6-5
D gene: TRBD2
CDR3 DNA: TGTGCCAGCACTCACCCGGGGGGGGAGACCCAGTACTTC
CDR3 protein: CASTHPGGETQYF

J gene: TRBJ2-3
clone size: NA
CDR3 length: 17
V gene: TRBV28
D gene: TRBD2
CDR3 DNA: TGTGCCAGCAGTTTAATTCTTCGCGGGGGGCCGGTGGATACGCAGTATTTT
CDR3 protein: CASSLILRGGPVDTQYF

J gene: TRBJ1-2
clone size: NA
CDR3 length: 13
V gene: TRBV28
D gene: TRBD1
CDR3 DNA: TGTGCCAGCAGGCCCAGGGGGGACTATGGCTACACCTTC
CDR3 protein: CASRPRGDYGYTF

J gene: TRBJ1-2
clone size: NA
CDR3 length: 15
V gene: TRBV28
D gene: NA
CDR3 DNA: TGTGCCAGCAGTTTGGCACAGGGCTCGTGGTATGGCTACACCTTC
CDR3 protein: CASSLAQGSWYGYTF

J gene: TRBJ2-3
clone size: few
CDR3 length: 14
V gene: TRBV30
D gene: NA
CDR3 DNA: TGTGCCTGGAGCTCCAGGGGCCTAGGAGATACGCAGTATTTT
CDR3 protein: CAWSSRGLGDTQYF

J gene: TRBJ2-3
clone size: NA
CDR3 length: 17
V gene: TRBV6-1
D gene: TRBD2
CDR3 DNA: TGTGCCAGCAGTGAGGTGGGGGGAGGGAGGGGAACAGATACGCAGTATTTT
CDR3 protein: CASSEVGGGRGTDTQYF

J gene: TRBJ2-1
clone size: few
CDR3 length: 15
V gene: TRBV5-1
D gene: TRBD2
CDR3 DNA: TGCGCCAGCAGCCTTAGCGGGGGCTCCTACAATGAGCAGTTCTTC
CDR3 protein: CASSLSGGSYNEQFF

J gene: TRBJ1-4
clone size: NA
CDR3 length: 17
V gene: TRBV10-1
D gene: TRBD1
CDR3 DNA: TGCGCCTCGCCCAGGGACAGAGCGTTTATAGGTAATGAAAAACTGTTTTTT
CDR3 protein: CASPRDRAFIGNEKLFF

J gene: TRBJ1-1
clone size: NA
CDR3 length: 14
V gene: TRBV6-5
D gene: NA
CDR3 DNA: TGTGCCAGCACCGAGTTCTGGGGGGGGGCTGAAGCTTTCTTT
CDR3 protein: CASTEFWGGAEAFF

J gene: TRBJ2-1
clone size: NA
CDR3 length: 13
V gene: TRBV6-5
D gene: NA
CDR3 DNA: TGTGCCAGCAAGGCCGGACAGTACAATGAGCAGTTCTTC
CDR3 protein: CASKAGQYNEQFF

J gene: TRBJ2-7
clone size: few
CDR3 length: 14
V gene: TRBV7-6
D gene: NA
CDR3 DNA: TGTGCCAGCAGCTCCAATTACCACAGGGACGAGCAGTACTTC
CDR3 protein: CASSSNYHRDEQYF

J gene: TRBJ1-5
clone size: NA
CDR3 length: 15
V gene: TRBV27
D gene: NA
CDR3 DNA: TGTGCCAGCAGTTTACGGGGATTCAGCAATCAGCCCCAGCATTTT
CDR3 protein: CASSLRGFSNQPQHF

J gene: TRBJ1-2
clone size: NA
CDR3 length: 18
V gene: TRBV19
D gene: TRBD1
CDR3 DNA: TGTGCCAGTAGTATTCGTCCCCAGGGGGCTGGCCCTAACTATGGCTACACTTTC
CDR3 protein: CASSIRPQGAGPNYGYTF

J gene: TRBJ1-1
clone size: few
CDR3 length: 17
V gene: TRBV9
D gene: NA
CDR3 DNA: TGTGCCAGCAGCGTAGATCCCAGCTTGGCCTCGAACACTGAAGCTTTCTTT
CDR3 protein: CASSVDPSLASNTEAFF

J gene: TRBJ2-1
clone size: NA
CDR3 length: 18
V gene: TRBV5-1
D gene: TRBD2
CDR3 DNA: TGCGCCAGCAGACCCGGGACTAGCGGGGGGGTTTCCTACAATGAGCAGTTCTTC
CDR3 protein: CASRPGTSGGVSYNEQFF

J gene: TRBJ2-7
clone size: NA
CDR3 length: 15
V gene: TRBV7-8
D gene: NA
CDR3 DNA: TGTGCCAGCAGCTTCAGGTCTTCGTATCAGTACGAGCAGTACTTC
CDR3 protein: CASSFRSSYQYEQYF

J gene: TRBJ2-3
clone size: NA
CDR3 length: 13
V gene: TRBV7-9
D gene: NA
CDR3 DNA: TGTGCCAGCAGCTGGCCGGGGGCAGATACGCAGTATTTT
CDR3 protein: CASSWPGADTQYF

J gene: TRBJ2-7
clone size: NA
CDR3 length: 15
V gene: TRBV6-6
D gene: TRBD1
CDR3 DNA: TGTGCCAGCAGTTCACTCGGGACAGGGCCCTACGAGCAGTACTTC
CDR3 protein: CASSSLGTGPYEQYF

J gene: TRBJ2-4
clone size: NA
CDR3 length: 12
V gene: TRBV4-3
D gene: NA
CDR3 DNA: TGCGCCAGCAGCCAAGGGAGAAGCGTTCAGTACTTC
CDR3 protein: CASSQGRSVQYF

J gene: TRBJ2-7
clone size: NA
CDR3 length: 15
V gene: TRBV4-1
D gene: TRBD1
CDR3 DNA: TGCGCCAGCAGCCCCGGGACAGGGAAGTCCTACGAGCAGTACTTC
CDR3 protein: CASSPGTGKSYEQYF

J gene: TRBJ2-3
clone size: NA
CDR3 length: 16
V gene: TRBV7-9
D gene: NA
CDR3 DNA: TGTGCCAGCAGCTTAGTAGGCAGCGGCATAACAGATACGCAGTATTTT
CDR3 protein: CASSLVGSGITDTQYF

J gene: TRBJ2-2
clone size: NA
CDR3 length: 16
V gene: TRBV10-1
D gene: NA
CDR3 DNA: TGCGCCAGCAGTGAGTCTTGGGGCGGCGGGGCCGGGGAGCTGTTTTTT
CDR3 protein: CASSESWGGGAGELFF

J gene: TRBJ1-3
clone size: NA
CDR3 length: 14
V gene: TRBV30
D gene: TRBD1
CDR3 DNA: TGTGCCTGGAGTGCAGGGGGCTCTGGAAACACCATATATTTT
CDR3 protein: CAWSAGGSGNTIYF

J gene: TRBJ1-4
clone size: few
CDR3 length: 17
V gene: TRBV5-4
D gene: TRBD1
CDR3 DNA: TGTGCCAGCAGCTCGGGAGCCCCAGGGGGGAGCTTGGAAAAACTGTTTTTT
CDR3 protein: CASSSGAPGGSLEKLFF

J gene: TRBJ2-1
clone size: NA
CDR3 length: 16
V gene: TRBV6-6
D gene: NA
CDR3 DNA: TGTGCCAGCAGTTACTCGACAGTTAATGATAACAATGAGCAGTTCTTC
CDR3 protein: CASSYSTVNDNNEQFF

J gene: TRBJ2-1
clone size: NA
CDR3 length: 15
V gene: TRBV9
D gene: TRBD1
CDR3 DNA: TGTGCCAGCAGCCCTCGGACAGGGGGTCACAATGAGCAGTTCTTC
CDR3 protein: CASSPRTGGHNEQFF

J gene: TRBJ2-5
clone size: NA
CDR3 length: 13
V gene: TRBV30
D gene: TRBD1
CDR3 DNA: TGTGCCTGGTCGGCAGGGGGCGATGGGACCCAGTACTTC
CDR3 protein: CAWSAGGDGTQYF

J gene: TRBJ1-2
clone size: NA
CDR3 length: 14
V gene: TRBV5-1
D gene: TRBD1
CDR3 DNA: TGCGCCAGCAGCGGGGACAGGGGCATTGATGGCTACACCTTC
CDR3 protein: CASSGDRGIDGYTF

J gene: TRBJ1-2
clone size: few
CDR3 length: 14
V gene: TRBV6-5
D gene: TRBD1
CDR3 DNA: TGTGCCAGCAGTGCCGGGACAGGGGAGGAGGGCTACACCTTC
CDR3 protein: CASSAGTGEEGYTF

J gene: TRBJ1-2
clone size: few
CDR3 length: 15
V gene: TRBV6-6
D gene: NA
CDR3 DNA: TGTGCCAGCAGTTACTCTGGACAGCCGGAGTATGGCTACACCTTC
CDR3 protein: CASSYSGQPEYGYTF

J gene: TRBJ1-6
clone size: NA
CDR3 length: 16
V gene: TRBV7-6
D gene: NA
CDR3 DNA: TGTGCCAGCAGCTTAGAACCAGGGACATCGCTTCAGCCCCTCCACTTT
CDR3 protein: CASSLEPGTSLQPLHF

J gene: TRBJ2-5
clone size: NA
CDR3 length: 15
V gene: TRBV28
D gene: TRBD1
CDR3 DNA: TGTGCCAGCAGTTCAGGACAGGGGTCATGGGAGACCCAGTACTTC
CDR3 protein: CASSSGQGSWETQYF

J gene: TRBJ1-1
clone size: NA
CDR3 length: 18
V gene: TRBV7-2
D gene: NA
CDR3 DNA: TGTGCCAGCAGCTTATTAGGATTCCTAGCCAATATGAACACTGAAGCTTTCTTT
CDR3 protein: CASSLLGFLANMNTEAFF

J gene: TRBJ2-7
clone size: NA
CDR3 length: 15
V gene: TRBV15
D gene: NA
CDR3 DNA: TGTGCCACCAGCAGAGTGCTCGCGGGGTTCTACGAGCAGTACTTC
CDR3 protein: CATSRVLAGFYEQYF

J gene: TRBJ2-3
clone size: NA
CDR3 length: 15
V gene: TRBV14
D gene: NA
CDR3 DNA: TGTGCCAGCAGCTGGTGGGGGTCTCGCGGAGATACGCAGTATTTT
CDR3 protein: CASSWWGSRGDTQYF